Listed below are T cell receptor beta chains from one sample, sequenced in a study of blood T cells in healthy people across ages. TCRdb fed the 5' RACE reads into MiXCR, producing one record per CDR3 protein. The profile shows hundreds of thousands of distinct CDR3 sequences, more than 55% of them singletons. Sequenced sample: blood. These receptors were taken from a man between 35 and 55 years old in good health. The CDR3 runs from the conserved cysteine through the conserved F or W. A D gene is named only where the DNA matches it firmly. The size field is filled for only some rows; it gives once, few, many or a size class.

TGTGCCAGCAGTTACTCTTCCCTGATGGTGGAGACCCAGTACTTC | CASSYSSLMVETQYF | TRBJ2-5 | TRBV6-5 | NA | NA
TGCAGCGTTGACCCCCTCGGCGCAACAACTAATGAAAAACTGTTTTTT | CSVDPLGATTNEKLFF | TRBJ1-4 | TRBV29-1 | NA | NA
TGCGCCAGCAGCCCTGCCCCACAGGGGTCGCTGCGTGGCTACACCTTC | CASSPAPQGSLRGYTF | TRBJ1-2 | TRBV4-1 | TRBD1 | NA
TGTGCCAGCAGGAACCGGACTATCATATCCAACGAGCAGTACTTC | CASRNRTIISNEQYF | TRBJ2-7 | TRBV7-3 | NA | few
TGCGCCAGCACCGAGAGAGCGGGAGGGCCCCACGAGCAGTACTTC | CASTERAGGPHEQYF | TRBJ2-7 | TRBV5-1 | TRBD2 | NA
TGTGCCAGCAGTCTGGACCAGGGTGTATACAATGAGCAGTTCTTC | CASSLDQGVYNEQFF | TRBJ2-1 | TRBV6-2/TRBV6-3 | NA | NA
TGCGCCAGCAGCCCAACCGGATCGGGACAGGTCCAATTTTACGAGCAGTACTTC | CASSPTGSGQVQFYEQYF | TRBJ2-7 | TRBV5-1 | TRBD1 | NA
TGCGCCAGCAGCCCAGGACAGGGCCTCGATGGCTACACCTTC | CASSPGQGLDGYTF | TRBJ1-2 | TRBV5-1 | TRBD1 | NA
TGCAGCGTTGAGGATCCCTACAATGAGCAGTTCTTC | CSVEDPYNEQFF | TRBJ2-1 | TRBV29-1 | NA | NA
TGTGCCACCAGCAGAGAAGGGGGCCCCTACAATGAGCAGTTCTTC | CATSREGGPYNEQFF | TRBJ2-1 | TRBV15 | TRBD1 | NA
TGTGCCAGCAGTTTTGTCGGAAGCTCCTACAATGAGCAGTTCTTC | CASSFVGSSYNEQFF | TRBJ2-1 | TRBV28 | NA | NA
TGCAGCGTTGAAGCTTCTAGATTCTCAATTGCCAATGAGCAGTTCTTC | CSVEASRFSIANEQFF | TRBJ2-1 | TRBV29-1 | NA | NA
TGTGCCAGCAGCCAAGTGAGTCAGGGAAACATTCAGTACTTC | CASSQVSQGNIQYF | TRBJ2-4 | TRBV3-1 | NA | few
TGTGCCAGCAGCTTAGGAGGGGCCCCAGTGGAGCAGTACTTC | CASSLGGAPVEQYF | TRBJ2-4 | TRBV7-9 | NA | NA